This T cell receptor (beta chain) stems from a study of neurological immune-mediated disorders. Healthy controls comprised blood bank volunteers in Maryland, USA. Synthesis of cDNA used 5'RACE (with 10-nucleotide random UMIs). TCRdb reprocessed the 5' RACE reads with MiXCR, giving one entry per CDR3 protein. The table records more than 35,000 distinct CDR3 sequences, around 6% of them present only once. This clonotype was observed many times. The CDR3 consists of 13 residues. V shed 2 bases and J shed 5 bases, with 9 bases lying between them. Per the germline V gene, CDR1 is MGHDK and CDR2 is SYGVNS. The sequence was collected from a woman aged 40-49 years in good health. Material: CD4+ T cells from blood. The genes are TRBV25-1 and TRBJ2-5; D is unclear. CDR3 in amino acids: CASSEVSRETQYF. CDR3 sequence (DNA): TGTGCCAGCAGTGAAGTCTCGAGGGAGACCCAGTACTTC.